One sample yielded the 28 T cell receptor beta chains listed below, sequenced in a study of shared clonotypes between healthy human individuals. Generated by immunoSEQ multiplex PCR, the TCRdb table keeps only in-frame clones and is missing some. The table shows some 490,000 clones, with 78% occurring only once. Sequenced material: PBMCs. The source of these receptors is a woman aged 40 to 50 in good health. Some clones in this sample may be carry-over from other donors' samples.

The V call is TRBV19, the J call TRBJ1-4, with D possibly TRBD1 on 6 matching bases. Germline V lookup: CDR1 LNHDA, CDR2 SQIVND (reference sequence). The CDR3 has 13 amino acids. V lost 5 bases to trimming and J lost 7 bases, with 11 bases between them. The CDR3 reads CASSGEGGEKLFF. The CDR3 DNA reads as TGTGCCAGTAGTGGAGAGGGGGGTGAAAAACTGTTTTTT.

The chain carries TRBV5-1 and TRBJ2-1; 9 nucleotides agree with TRBD2. J was trimmed by 9 bases and V by 6 bases; bases with no gene match: 10. There are 14 residues in the CDR3. In germline, CDR1 is SGHRS, CDR2 YFSETQ. The CDR3 DNA reads as TGCGCCAGCAAGCTAGCGGGACTGTATAGTGAGCAGTTCTTC. Its protein is CASKLAGLYSEQFF.

The V and J genes are TRBV13 and TRBJ2-7; 11 bases match TRBD2. The germline V gene has CDR1 PRHDT and CDR2 FYEKMQ (reference sequence). Losses at the gene ends were 0 bases for V and 1 base for J; bases not matched to a gene: 8. This CDR3 contains 18 residues. CDR3 in DNA: TGTGCCAGCAGCTTAGGGTTAATAGGGACTAGCGGATCCTACGAGCAGTACTTC. Residues: CASSLGLIGTSGSYEQYF. Full variable domain (rest looked up from reference TRBV13 and TRBJ2-7): AAGVIQSPRHLIKEKRETATLKCYPIPRHDTVYWYQQGPGQDPQFLISFYEKMQSDKGSIPDRFSAQQFSDYHSELNMSSLELGDSALYFCASSLGLIGTSGSYEQYFGPGTRLTVT.

The chain employs TRBV19 and TRBJ1-6; possible D gene TRBD1, 5 bases. This CDR3 has 13 residues. CDR1 LNHDA and CDR2 SQIVND come from the germline V gene (reference sequence). V dropped 10 bases and J dropped 4 bases, with 11 bases sitting between them. The CDR3 DNA is TGTGCCACCTCCAGGGAATATAATTCACCCCTCCACTTT. It encodes CATSREYNSPLHF.

V is TRBV11-2 and J is TRBJ2-2, with 9 nucleotides matching TRBD1. V lost 3 bases and J lost 6; bases outside the gene matches: 8. This CDR3 has 16 amino acids. CDR1 SGHAT and CDR2 FQNNGV come from the germline V gene. DNA for the CDR3: TGTGCCAGCAGCTTCCCCGGGACAGGGCTTCCCGGGGAGCTGTTTTTT. Amino acid sequence: CASSFPGTGLPGELFF.

Comment on this clone: At one boundary the junction diverges from the germline segment, which might be a read error. The V call is TRBV11-3, the J call TRBJ1-3, with D possibly TRBD1 on 6 matching bases. Germline CDR1 and CDR2: SGHNT and YENEEA. The CDR3 loop spans 13 amino acids. CDR3 in amino acids: CASSLDRSGTIYF. The CDR3 nucleotides read TGTGCCAGCAGCCTAGACAGGTCTGGCACCATATATTTT.

In its sample, this clone was seen a few times. The rearrangement links TRBV29-1 to TRBJ1-1, with 7 bases matching TRBD1. Per the germline V gene, CDR1 is SQVTM and CDR2 is ANQGSEA. This CDR3 has 14 residues. V lost 6 bases, J lost 0 bases, and 7 bases stayed unmatched. The CDR3 protein is CSVRQGPLNTEAFF. In DNA, the CDR3 is TGCAGCGTGAGACAGGGACCTCTGAACACTGAAGCTTTCTTT.

The rearrangement links TRBV29-1 to TRBJ2-2; 7 bases line up with TRBD2. CDR3 length: 13 amino acids. V was pared by 3 bases and J by 3 bases, with 1 base of the junction left unmatched. Germline V gene lookup returns CDR1 SQVTM and CDR2 ANQGSEA. The CDR3 region is CSVDLADTGELFF. The CDR3 DNA is TGCAGCGTTGATCTAGCGGACACCGGGGAGCTGTTTTTT.

J is TRBJ2-2 and V is TRBV4-2, with 7 bases matching TRBD1. Losses at the gene ends were 4 bases for V and 3 bases for J; bases not matched to a gene: 11. The CDR3 totals 17 residues. Germline CDR1 LGHNA, CDR2 YNFKEQ. This chain's CDR3 is CASSPQGGSGYTGELFF. CDR3 in DNA: TGTGCCAGCAGCCCCCAAGGGGGCAGCGGATACACCGGGGAGCTGTTTTTT.

This chain connects TRBV30 to TRBJ1-1, with 10 bases identical to TRBD1. The CDR3 consists of 17 residues. V lost 2 bases, J lost 5 bases, and 14 bases stayed unmatched. The V gene's germline CDR1 is GTSNPN and CDR2 SVGIG (reference sequence). CDR3 region: CAWSPKRGQGRRTEAFF. CDR3 in DNA: TGTGCCTGGAGTCCCAAACGGGGACAGGGGAGGAGGACTGAAGCTTTCTTT.

The chain joins TRBV15 to TRBJ1-4, with 8 bases that match TRBD1. V was pared by 4 bases and J by 0 bases, with 4 bases of the junction left unmatched. The CDR3 totals 16 residues. The germline CDR1 and CDR2 sequences are LNHNV and YYDKDF (reference sequence). The CDR3: CATSIDRGATNEKLFF. CDR3 DNA sequence: TGTGCCACCAGCATCGACAGGGGTGCAACTAATGAAAAACTGTTTTTT. Filled out from reference TRBV15 and TRBJ1-4, the complete variable domain reads DAMVIQNPRYQVTQFGKPVTLSCSQTLNHNVMYWYQQKSSQAPKLLFHYYDKDFNNEADTPDNFQSRRPNTSFCFLDIRSPGLGDTAMYLCATSIDRGATNEKLFFGSGTQLSVL.

This rearrangement joins TRBV28 to TRBJ2-5, with 7 bases matching TRBD2. Germline CDR1 and CDR2: MDHEN and SYDVKM. The V gene end was trimmed by 5 bases and the J gene end by 2 bases; junction bases not matched to a gene: 8. CDR3 length: 15 residues. This CDR3 is CASSKERDLQETQYF. CDR3 coding DNA: TGTGCCAGCAGTAAAGAGCGGGACCTTCAAGAGACCCAGTACTTC.

The sample holds one count of this clone. This chain uses TRBV7-2 with TRBJ2-2; D is possibly TRBD2 (6 bases). The length of the CDR3 is 14 residues. Germline loops: CDR1 SGHTA, CDR2 FQGNSA. Trimming took 5 bases from V and 2 from J, leaving 9 bases between them. This CDR3 is CASSMTSNTGELFF. The DNA of the CDR3 is TGTGCCAGCAGCATGACTAGTAACACCGGGGAGCTGTTTTTT.

The CDR3 region has the DNA TGTGCCAGCATACCCGGGACAGGGGTCCATGACGAAAAACTGTTTTTT. This encodes CASIPGTGVHDEKLFF. J is TRBJ1-4 and V is TRBV28, with TRBD1 matching over 10 bases. This CDR3 region has 16 residues. Germline V gives CDR1 MDHEN, CDR2 SYDVKM. After removal of 7 bases from V and 8 bases from J, the junction contained 13 bases not matched to a gene.

The count of this clone is one. Other DNA sequences within the sample encode an identical CDR3. V usage is TRBV25-1 and J usage is TRBJ1-4; TRBD1 matches 7 bases. V shed 1 base, J shed 8 bases, and the junction held 13 bases outside the gene matches. The germline V gene has CDR1 MGHDK and CDR2 SYGVNS. The CDR3 has 17 residues. The CDR3: CASSESVIGHRGEKLFF. The CDR3 nucleotides read TGTGCCAGCAGTGAATCAGTTATCGGGCACAGGGGAGAAAAACTGTTTTTT.

The V and J genes are TRBV4-1 and TRBJ2-1, with 9 nucleotides matching TRBD2. The CDR3 has 15 residues. Germline V gene lookup returns CDR1 MGHRA and CDR2 YSYEKL. The V gene end was trimmed by 3 bases and the J gene end by 0 bases; junction bases not matched to a gene: 0. CDR3 amino acids: CASSQREGSYNEQFF. The CDR3 region has the DNA TGCGCCAGCAGCCAGCGGGAGGGCTCCTACAATGAGCAGTTCTTC.

The chain is built from TRBV28 and TRBJ1-4, with TRBD1 as a possible D gene (5 bases). V lost 5 bases, J lost 2 bases, and 12 bases lay in between. The CDR3 totals 15 residues. CDR1 and CDR2 (germline): MDHEN, SYDVKM. The CDR3 sequence is CASSPDSVTNEKLFF. The CDR3 DNA is TGTGCCAGCAGTCCAGACAGCGTGACTAATGAAAAACTGTTTTTT.

V gene TRBV28 combines with J gene TRBJ2-7; no definite D call. Germline V gives CDR1 MDHEN, CDR2 SYDVKM. The CDR3 consists of 14 residues. With 0 bases removed from V and 2 bases from J, the gap between germline ends came to 8 bases. The CDR3 bases are TGTGCCAGCAGTTTATGGGCCAGAGCCTACGAGCAGTACTTC. This sequence encodes CASSLWARAYEQYF.

V gene TRBV28 combines with J gene TRBJ2-1, with D hard to call. The CDR3 is 13 amino acids. Germline V gene sequence: CDR1 MDHEN, CDR2 SYDVKM. V lost 6 bases to trimming and J lost 6 bases, with 12 bases between them. CDR3 residues: CASRISVGNEQFF. DNA for the CDR3: TGTGCCAGCAGGATCTCAGTGGGCAATGAGCAGTTCTTC.

The chain has TRBV6-4 and TRBJ2-2; D possibly corresponds to TRBD2 (6 bases). V shed 3 bases and J shed 0 bases, with 11 bases lying between them. Germline CDR1 is MRHNA and CDR2 is SNTAGT. The CDR3 loop spans 16 amino acids. In DNA, the CDR3 is TGTGCCAGCAGTGAAACAAGCGGGTCGAACACCGGGGAGCTGTTTTTT. It specifies CASSETSGSNTGELFF.

The chain recombines TRBV6-4 with TRBJ1-1, with TRBD1 matching 7 bases. The CDR3 is made up of 16 amino acids. V was pared by 8 bases and J by 1 base, with 13 bases of the junction left unmatched. Germline loops: CDR1 MRHNA, CDR2 SNTAGT. CDR3: CASFVNVGQENTEAFF. The CDR3 nucleotides read TGTGCCAGCTTCGTTAACGTCGGACAGGAGAACACTGAAGCTTTCTTT.

The chain combines TRBV6-5 with TRBJ2-4; no definite D call. Germline assignment: CDR1 MNHEY and CDR2 SVGAGI. Trimming stripped 5 bases from V and 1 base from J, with 12 bases between. CDR3 length: 15 amino acids. The CDR3 DNA sequence: TGTGCCAGCAGTGCCGTTAGGTTGGCCAAAAACATTCAGTACTTC. Translated: CASSAVRLAKNIQYF.

Only a few counts were recorded for this clone. The rearrangement joins TRBV30 to TRBJ1-1; D unresolved. This CDR3 comprises 11 residues. Trimming removed 5 bases from V and 1 base from J, with 5 bases in between. Germline-derived CDR1 and CDR2 are GTSNPN and SVGIG (reference sequence). CDR3 region: CAWGGNTEAFF. CDR3 nucleotides: TGTGCCTGGGGCGGGAACACTGAAGCTTTCTTT.

CDR3 residues: CASSLDAGAGNTIYF. CDR3 DNA sequence: TGTGCCAGCAGCTTGGACGCGGGGGCTGGAAACACCATATATTTT. V usage is TRBV5-5 and J usage is TRBJ1-3; tentatively, D is TRBD1 (5 bases). CDR3 length: 15 residues. Germline CDR1 reads SGHKS; CDR2 reads YYEKEE (reference sequence). V lost 0 bases to trimming and J lost 2 bases, with 9 bases between them.

The V and J genes are TRBV5-1 and TRBJ2-3; 8 nucleotides match TRBD1. This CDR3 comprises 17 residues. V was pared by 4 bases and J by 0 bases, with 10 bases of the junction left unmatched. Germline lookup yields CDR1 SGHRS and CDR2 YFSETQ. In DNA, the CDR3 is TGCGCCAGCAGCCCCTCCCCACAGGGGGTGAGCACAGATACGCAGTATTTT. This encodes CASSPSPQGVSTDTQYF.

The chain carries TRBV18 and TRBJ2-5; D may match TRBD1 or TRBD2 (6 bases each). This CDR3 has 14 residues. Germline loops: CDR1 KGHSH, CDR2 LQKENI. V gave up 0 bases and J gave up 5 bases, with 10 bases separating them. As DNA, the CDR3 is TGTGCCAGCTCACCACCGGGGGGCTGGGAGACCCAGTACTTC. Translating gives CASSPPGGWETQYF.

This clone was counted only a few times. Other DNA sequences in this specimen translate into the identical CDR3. The gene calls are TRBV29-1 and TRBJ1-1; 10 bases agree with TRBD1. Germline trimming cut 6 bases from V and 2 bases from J; bases unmatched to any gene: 3. The CDR3 is 13 amino acids. Per the germline V gene, CDR1 is SQVTM and CDR2 is ANQGSEA. CDR3 sequence: CSVATGGNTEAFF. Here the CDR3 DNA reads TGCAGCGTCGCGACAGGGGGCAACACTGAAGCTTTCTTT.

In this sample, this clone turned up a few times. CDR3: CASKINGELFF. CDR3 DNA sequence: TGTGCCAGCAAGATAAACGGGGAGCTGTTTTTT. This chain joins TRBV2 and TRBJ2-2, with D unclear. CDR3 size: 11 residues. Germline assignment: CDR1 SNHLY and CDR2 FYNNEI. V dropped 7 bases and J dropped 7 bases, with 7 bases sitting between them.